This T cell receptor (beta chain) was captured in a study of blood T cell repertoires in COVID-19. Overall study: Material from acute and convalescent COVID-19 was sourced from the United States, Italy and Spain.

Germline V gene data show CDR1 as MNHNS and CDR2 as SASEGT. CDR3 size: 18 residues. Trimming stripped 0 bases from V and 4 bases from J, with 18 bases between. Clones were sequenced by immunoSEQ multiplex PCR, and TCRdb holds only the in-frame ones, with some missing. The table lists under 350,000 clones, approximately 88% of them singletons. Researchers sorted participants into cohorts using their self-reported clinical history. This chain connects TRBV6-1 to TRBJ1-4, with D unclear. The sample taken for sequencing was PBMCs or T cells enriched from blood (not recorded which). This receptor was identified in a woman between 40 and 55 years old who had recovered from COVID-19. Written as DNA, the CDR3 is TGTGCCAGCAGTGAAGCGTACCCCCGGCGGGCCAATAATGAAAAACTGTTTTTT. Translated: CASSEAYPRRANNEKLFF.